Listed below are T cell receptor beta chains from one sample, sequenced in a study of regulatory T cells in long-lasting Graves disease. A single record per CDR3 protein comes from TCRdb applying MiXCR to the multiplex PCR reads. This sample carries more than 450,000 distinct CDR3 sequences, approximately 12% of them seen once, and the ten largest clones take almost 9%. Separately, the same data were catalogued under a study of T cells in Graves' hyperthyroidism and ophthalmopathy.

The sequences come from peripheral blood mononuclear cells (PBMCs), collected at new diagnosis, from a patient treated with antithyroid drugs. The receptors come from a woman under 40 with Graves disease. Both conserved end residues are part of each CDR3. Fields, in order: clone size, CDR3 length, V gene, CDR3 protein. The size of a clone is reported for some rows only, either as once, few or many, or as a class for expanded clones.

clone_size: .
cdr3_length: 13
v_call: TRBV15
cdr3_aa: CATSRDFGDEQFF

clone_size: many
cdr3_length: 13
v_call: TRBV20-1
cdr3_aa: CSARSGSSYEQYF

clone_size: many
cdr3_length: 14
v_call: TRBV5-1
cdr3_aa: CASSLRQGAIEQYF

clone_size: many
cdr3_length: 16
v_call: TRBV28
cdr3_aa: CASSTRRAGVGYEQYF

clone_size: many
cdr3_length: 18
v_call: TRBV3-1
cdr3_aa: CASSQEVAGGQSYNEQFF

clone_size: many
cdr3_length: 13
v_call: TRBV15
cdr3_aa: CATSSISGNTIYF

clone_size: many
cdr3_length: 12
v_call: TRBV6-5
cdr3_aa: CASSYRGNEQFF

clone_size: few
cdr3_length: 14
v_call: TRBV27
cdr3_aa: CASSLSQGGTEAFF

clone_size: .
cdr3_length: 18
v_call: TRBV18
cdr3_aa: CASSPLNVGSGFTYGYTF

clone_size: many
cdr3_length: 14
v_call: TRBV3-1
cdr3_aa: CASSQLRVTGELFF

clone_size: many
cdr3_length: 17
v_call: TRBV7-9
cdr3_aa: CASSLVPGQSSSYEQYF

clone_size: .
cdr3_length: 14
v_call: TRBV10-3
cdr3_aa: CAISEPPSTDTQYF

clone_size: many
cdr3_length: 13
v_call: TRBV19
cdr3_aa: CASRLAGTDTQYF